The rows below give T cell receptor beta chains drawn from one sample of a study of siplizumab effects on memory and regulatory T cells. Sequencing was performed with immunoSEQ multiplex PCR; in TCRdb, only in-frame clones are kept and a portion is missing. The sample includes 6,000 to 8,500 clones, about 38% of them seen just once. Their specific antigens are unknown. Sequencing was done on a sample of CFSE-low (dividing) CD8+ T cells sorted from an allogeneic mixed lymphocyte reaction. The receptors derive from a human donor in good health; the cells came from an allogeneic mixed lymphocyte reaction. Each CDR3 is given with its conserved first and last residue. A D gene is named only where the DNA matches it firmly. Size values are once, few and many counts, or a class for expanded clones, and some rows have none.

cdr3_length j_call clone_size d_call v_call cdr3_nt cdr3_aa
15 TRBJ1-2 few NA TRBV9 TGTGCCAGCAGCGTAGGTTTGGGCGGACTCTCGAGCTACACCTTC CASSVGLGGLSSYTF
14 TRBJ2-1 few NA TRBV27 TGTGCCAGCTGGGACCCGAGCTCCTACAATGAGCAGTTCTTC CASWDPSSYNEQFF
12 TRBJ2-1 NA NA TRBV7-3 TGTGCCAGCAGTTACCCTAGTGGGGAGCAGTTCTTC CASSYPSGEQFF
16 TRBJ1-2 NA TRBD1 TRBV28 TGTGCCAGCAGTCCAAATGCCGGGACAGGGGGCGATGGCTACACCTTC CASSPNAGTGGDGYTF
15 TRBJ1-5 NA NA TRBV5-3 TGTGCCAGAAGAGGGGACGGGGTTAGCAATCAGCCCCAGCATTTT CARRGDGVSNQPQHF
15 TRBJ2-1 NA NA TRBV7-8 TGTGCCAGCAGCTTGGGGGGAGGAGAAGAAAATGAGCAGTTCTTC CASSLGGGEENEQFF
13 TRBJ2-7 medium-sized NA TRBV4-1 TGCGCCAGCAGCCAAAACAGGGCCCTCGAGCAGTACTTC CASSQNRALEQYF
13 TRBJ1-1 medium-sized NA TRBV19 TGTGCCAGTAGTATCGGTAGGGGCACTGAAGCTTTCTTT CASSIGRGTEAFF
12 TRBJ2-7 few TRBD1 TRBV5-5 TGTGCCAGCAGTTATACAGGGGACGAGCAGTACTTC CASSYTGDEQYF
14 TRBJ1-1 few TRBD1 TRBV19 TGTGCCAGTAGTATCGGACAGGGGAACACTGAAGCTTTCTTT CASSIGQGNTEAFF
15 TRBJ2-2 NA NA TRBV7-6 TGTGCCAGCAGCTTATCCCTGGGGGCGGTCGGGGAGCTGTTTTTT CASSLSLGAVGELFF
13 TRBJ2-7 few TRBD2 TRBV7-8 TGTGCCAGCTTCCTAGCGGGGTCCTACGAGCAGTACTTC CASFLAGSYEQYF
13 TRBJ2-7 NA NA TRBV4-3 TGCGCCAGCAGCCAAGTGGGGGACGACGAGCAGTACTTC CASSQVGDDEQYF
16 TRBJ2-3 NA TRBD2 TRBV7-7 TGTGCCAGCAGCTTCCTAGCGGAGGAGGGTACAGATACGCAGTATTTT CASSFLAEEGTDTQYF
15 TRBJ1-1 once NA TRBV6-1 TGTGCCAGCAGTGCCCTTGGGGTGGGTAGGACTGAAGCTTTCTTT CASSALGVGRTEAFF
14 TRBJ2-7 few NA TRBV4-3 TGCGCCAGCAGCCAAGTGATCGGGGCTAACGAGCAGTACTTC CASSQVIGANEQYF
12 TRBJ2-1 NA NA TRBV7-9 TGTGCCAGCAGCTTTGGCGTCCATGAGCAGTTCTTC CASSFGVHEQFF
14 TRBJ2-7 NA NA TRBV6-5 TGTGCCAGCAGTTACGGGGGAGGCCCTTACGAGCAGTACTTC CASSYGGGPYEQYF
14 TRBJ2-1 few NA TRBV10-1 TGCGCCAGCAGTGAAGCTAGCGTCAACAATGAGCAGTTCTTC CASSEASVNNEQFF
12 TRBJ2-2 NA TRBD2 TRBV5-3 TGTGCCAGCAAGCGGGAGACCGGGGAGCTGTTTTTT CASKRETGELFF
13 TRBJ1-2 NA TRBD1 TRBV6-6 TGTGCCAGCGGACCGAACAGGGGGCTGGGCTACACCTTC CASGPNRGLGYTF
13 TRBJ1-2 NA NA TRBV11-3 TGTGCCAGCAGCTCGGGCCGTCGGGATGGCTACACCTTC CASSSGRRDGYTF
12 TRBJ1-1 NA NA TRBV15 TGTGCCACCAGCGAGGGAGTGGCTGAAGCTTTCTTT CATSEGVAEAFF
16 TRBJ1-3 NA NA TRBV27 TGTGCCAGCAGTTCTCCCGGACCGCTCCTTGGAAACACCATATATTTT CASSSPGPLLGNTIYF
15 TRBJ2-5 NA NA TRBV5-1 TGCGCCAGCAGCTTGGGGACACTCGTCCTTGAGACCCAGTACTTC CASSLGTLVLETQYF
13 TRBJ2-1 NA NA TRBV29-1 TGCAGCGTTGATTGGACAGAGTACAATGAGCAGTTCTTC CSVDWTEYNEQFF
14 TRBJ2-7 NA TRBD1 TRBV7-3 TGTGCCAGCAGCTGGGGGCAGGGGGCCTACGAGCAGTACTTC CASSWGQGAYEQYF
14 TRBJ2-7 NA NA TRBV7-9 TGCGCCAGCAGCCAAGATTGGACAGCCTACGAGCAGTACTTC CASSQDWTAYEQYF
15 TRBJ2-3 few TRBD1 TRBV15 TGTGCCACCAGCATAGGGACAGGGGGCACAGATACGCAGTATTTT CATSIGTGGTDTQYF
15 TRBJ2-7 NA NA TRBV28 TGTGCCAGCAGACTAAGGGGGGGGACACTAAACGAGCAGTACTTC CASRLRGGTLNEQYF
15 TRBJ2-7 NA TRBD1 TRBV7-8 TGTGCCAGCAGCCCCGACACAGGGGGCTACTACGAGCAGTACTTC CASSPDTGGYYEQYF
16 TRBJ1-2 medium-sized NA TRBV30 TGTGCCTGGAGTCCTCCCTCGGACAGTAACTGGAATGGCTACACCTTC CAWSPPSDSNWNGYTF
10 TRBJ2-1 NA NA TRBV20-1 TGCAGTGCTGGGTACAATGAGCAGTTCTTC CSAGYNEQFF
14 TRBJ2-7 medium-sized NA TRBV9 TGTGCCAGCAGCGTAGGGGTGGGCTCCTACGAGCAGTACTTC CASSVGVGSYEQYF
16 TRBJ2-2 NA TRBD2 TRBV27 TGTGCCAGCAGTATCTCTAGCGGGGCGAACACCGGGGAGCTGTTTTTT CASSISSGANTGELFF
13 TRBJ2-7 NA NA TRBV5-1 TGCGCCAGCTTTTCCGGGGTGGGCTACGAGCAGTACTTC CASFSGVGYEQYF
16 TRBJ1-1 NA NA TRBV6-1 TGTGCCAGCAGTGAAGCCCTCGGGGGCCAAGACACTGAAGCTTTCTTT CASSEALGGQDTEAFF
14 TRBJ2-7 NA TRBD2 TRBV11-2 TGTGCCAGCAGCCGGAGCGGGAGGGCCCATGAGCAGTACTTC CASSRSGRAHEQYF
13 TRBJ2-1 medium-sized NA TRBV4-1 TGCGCCAGCAGACTTACAGGGACCAATGAGCAGTTCTTC CASRLTGTNEQFF